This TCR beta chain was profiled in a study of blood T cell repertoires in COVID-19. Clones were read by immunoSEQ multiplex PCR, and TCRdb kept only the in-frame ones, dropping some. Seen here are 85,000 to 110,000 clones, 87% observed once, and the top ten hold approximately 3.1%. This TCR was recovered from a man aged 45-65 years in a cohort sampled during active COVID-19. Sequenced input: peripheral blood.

Here the CDR3 reads CASSPKRTGGTDTQYF. CDR3 DNA: TGTGCCAGCTCACCAAAACGAACCGGGGGGACAGATACGCAGTATTTT. The rearrangement uses TRBV18 and TRBJ2-3; 7 bases are shared with TRBD2. The V gene's germline CDR1 is KGHSH and CDR2 LQKENI. CDR3 size: 16 residues. The J segment lost 3 bases and the V segment lost 2 bases, leaving 8 bases of the junction unmatched.